This TCR beta chain was obtained from a study of T-cell reconstitution after alpha-beta-depleted transplantation in children. A library of TCRbeta sequences, prepared with unique molecular identifiers, was generated. TCRdb processed the PCR reads anew with MiXCR; each CDR3 protein has one entry. In the table there are about 110,000 distinct CDR3 sequences, 10% to 13% of which are singletons. This clonotype was counted at least ten times. After removal of 0 bases from V and 5 bases from J, the junction contained 8 bases not matched to a gene. Germline V gene data show CDR1 as SGDLS and CDR2 as YYNGEE. CDR3 length: 15 residues.

The sequence derives from a human donor who donated a stem cell graft to a child with acute lymphoblastic leukemia. The rearrangement joins TRBV9 to TRBJ2-7; 7 nucleotides agree with TRBD1. The sample was PBMCs from the stem cell graft donor, taken from the stem cell graft. This CDR3 reads CASSVVETGIDEQYF. The CDR3 DNA follows: TGTGCCAGCAGCGTAGTGGAGACAGGGATCGACGAGCAGTACTTC.